This T cell receptor beta chain was identified in a study of shared clonotypes between healthy human individuals. Method: immunoSEQ multiplex PCR; TCRdb's copy keeps in-frame clones and lacks some. The sample holds about 530,000 clones, 75% to 80% seen once. The CDR3 spans 14 residues. Germline V gene data show CDR1 as PRHDT and CDR2 as FYEKMQ (reference sequence). V shed 6 bases and J 6 bases; nucleotides not matched to a gene: 8. V and J are TRBV13 and TRBJ2-1, with 7 bases identical to TRBD2. Sequencing was carried out using PBMCs. This TCR was recovered from a woman aged 35 to 49 in good health. Some clones in this sample may be carry-over from other donors' samples. As DNA, the CDR3 is TGTGCCAGCAGTTTACGGGGGGTGGGCAATGAGCAGTTCTTC. This gives the protein CASSLRGVGNEQFF.